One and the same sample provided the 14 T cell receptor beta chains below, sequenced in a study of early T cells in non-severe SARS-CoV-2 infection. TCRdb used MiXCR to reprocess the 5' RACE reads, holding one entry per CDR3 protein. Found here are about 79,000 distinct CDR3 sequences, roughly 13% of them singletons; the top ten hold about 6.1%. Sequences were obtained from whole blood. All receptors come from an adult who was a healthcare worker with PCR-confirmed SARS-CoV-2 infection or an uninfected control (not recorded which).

The CDR3 nucleotides read TGCAGTGCAATCCGGGACTTCCAAGAGACCCAGTACTTC. Its protein is CSAIRDFQETQYF. The chain couples TRBV20-1 to TRBJ2-5; D possibly corresponds to TRBD2 (6 bases). The germline V gene encodes CDR1 DFQATT and CDR2 SNEGSKA (reference sequence). The CDR3 extends over 13 amino acids. Deletions cut 6 bases from V and 1 base from J, with 12 bases between.

In nucleotides, the CDR3 is TGTGCCAGCAACACAGGTGGGGGGAGTAACTATGGCTACACCTTC. This gives the protein CASNTGGGSNYGYTF. The chain combines TRBV5-5 with TRBJ1-2; a weak D match, TRBD1 (5 bases). Germline-derived CDR1 and CDR2 are SGHKS and YYEKEE (reference sequence). Trimming removed 6 bases from V and 1 base from J, with 16 bases in between. The CDR3 length is 15 residues.

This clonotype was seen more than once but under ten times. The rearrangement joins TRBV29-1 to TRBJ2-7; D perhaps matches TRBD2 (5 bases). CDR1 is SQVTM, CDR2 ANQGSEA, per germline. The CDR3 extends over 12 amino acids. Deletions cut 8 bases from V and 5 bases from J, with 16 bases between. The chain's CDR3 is CSIQQPGDEQYF. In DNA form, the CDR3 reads TGCAGCATCCAGCAGCCCGGGGACGAGCAGTACTTC.

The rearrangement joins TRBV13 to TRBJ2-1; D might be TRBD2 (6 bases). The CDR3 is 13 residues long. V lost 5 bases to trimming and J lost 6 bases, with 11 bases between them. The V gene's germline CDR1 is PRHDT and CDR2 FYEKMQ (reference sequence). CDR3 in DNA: TGTGCCAGCAGCCAGGACTACCGCAATGAGCAGTTCTTC. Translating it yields CASSQDYRNEQFF.

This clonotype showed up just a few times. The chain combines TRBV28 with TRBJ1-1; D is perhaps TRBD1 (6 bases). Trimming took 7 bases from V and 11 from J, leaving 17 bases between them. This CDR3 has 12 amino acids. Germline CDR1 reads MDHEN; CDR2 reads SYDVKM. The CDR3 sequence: CASTLPGVSAFF. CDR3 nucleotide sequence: TGTGCCAGCACCCTCCCAGGGGTATCGGCTTTCTTT.

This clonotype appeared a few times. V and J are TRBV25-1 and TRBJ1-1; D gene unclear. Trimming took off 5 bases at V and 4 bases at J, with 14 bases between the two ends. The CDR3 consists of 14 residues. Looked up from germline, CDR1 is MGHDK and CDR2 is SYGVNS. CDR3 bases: TGTGCCAGCAGTTCCGGATGGAGGACCACTGAAGCTTTCTTT. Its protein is CASSSGWRTTEAFF.

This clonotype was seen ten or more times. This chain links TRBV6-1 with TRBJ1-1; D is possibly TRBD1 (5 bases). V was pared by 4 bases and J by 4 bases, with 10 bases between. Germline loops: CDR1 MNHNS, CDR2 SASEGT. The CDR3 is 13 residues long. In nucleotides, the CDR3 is TGTGCCAGCAGTGTTCGAAGGGGCACTGAAGCTTTCTTT. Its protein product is CASSVRRGTEAFF.

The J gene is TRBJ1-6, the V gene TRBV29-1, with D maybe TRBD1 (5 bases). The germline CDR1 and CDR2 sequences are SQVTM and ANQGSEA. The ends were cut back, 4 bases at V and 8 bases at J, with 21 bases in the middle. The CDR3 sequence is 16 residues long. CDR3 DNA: TGCAGCGTTGTGTCCACAGGTCAGCGGCTGGATTCACCCCTCCACTTT. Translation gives CSVVSTGQRLDSPLHF.

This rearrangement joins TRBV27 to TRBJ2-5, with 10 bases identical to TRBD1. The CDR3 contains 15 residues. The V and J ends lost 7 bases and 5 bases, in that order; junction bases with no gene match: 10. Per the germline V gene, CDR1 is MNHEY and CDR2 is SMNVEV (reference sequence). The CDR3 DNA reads TGTGCCAGCACTACGGGACAGGGGAATTCGGAGACCCAGTACTTC. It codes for CASTTGQGNSETQYF.

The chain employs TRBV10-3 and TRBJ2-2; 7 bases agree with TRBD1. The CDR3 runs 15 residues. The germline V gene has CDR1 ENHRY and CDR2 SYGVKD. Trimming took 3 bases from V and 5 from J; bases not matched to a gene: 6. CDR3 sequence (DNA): TGTGCCATCAGTGAAATCACAGGGGCTACCGGGGAGCTGTTTTTT. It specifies CAISEITGATGELFF.

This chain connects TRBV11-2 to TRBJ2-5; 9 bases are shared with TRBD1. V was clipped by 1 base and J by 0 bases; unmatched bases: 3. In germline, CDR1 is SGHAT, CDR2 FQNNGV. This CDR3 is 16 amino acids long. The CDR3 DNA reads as TGTGCCAGCAGCTTAGGAGACAGGGGGTACCAAGAGACCCAGTACTTC. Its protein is CASSLGDRGYQETQYF.

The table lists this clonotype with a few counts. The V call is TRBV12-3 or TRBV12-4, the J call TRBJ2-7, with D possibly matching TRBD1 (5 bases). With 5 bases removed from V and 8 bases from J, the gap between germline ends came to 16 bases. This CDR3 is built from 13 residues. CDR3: CASSLQTDWKQYF. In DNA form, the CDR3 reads TGTGCCAGCAGTCTACAGACAGACTGGAAGCAGTACTTC.

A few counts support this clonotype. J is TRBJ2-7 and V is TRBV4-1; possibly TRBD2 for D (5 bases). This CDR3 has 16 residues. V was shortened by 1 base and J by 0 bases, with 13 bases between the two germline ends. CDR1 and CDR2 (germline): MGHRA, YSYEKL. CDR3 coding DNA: TGCGCCAGCAGCCAAGTAACGGGGAGAAGCTCCTACGAGCAGTACTTC. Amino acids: CASSQVTGRSSYEQYF.

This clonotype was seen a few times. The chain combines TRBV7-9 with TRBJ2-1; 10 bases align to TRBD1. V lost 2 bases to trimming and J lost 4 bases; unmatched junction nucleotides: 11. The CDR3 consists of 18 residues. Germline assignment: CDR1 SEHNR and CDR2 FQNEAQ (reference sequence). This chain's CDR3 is CASSLQALGTGAYNEQFF. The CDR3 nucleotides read TGTGCCAGCAGCTTACAGGCCCTAGGGACAGGGGCTTACAATGAGCAGTTCTTC.